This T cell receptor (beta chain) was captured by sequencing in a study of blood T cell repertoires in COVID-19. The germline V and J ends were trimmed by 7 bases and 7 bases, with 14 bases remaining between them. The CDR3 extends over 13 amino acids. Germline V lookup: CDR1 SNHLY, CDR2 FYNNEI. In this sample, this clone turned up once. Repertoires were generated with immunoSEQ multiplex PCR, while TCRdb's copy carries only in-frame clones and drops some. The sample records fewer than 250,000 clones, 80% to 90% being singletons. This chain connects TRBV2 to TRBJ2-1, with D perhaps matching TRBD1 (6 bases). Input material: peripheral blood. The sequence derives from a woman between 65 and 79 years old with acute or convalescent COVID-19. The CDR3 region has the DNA TGTGCCAGCACTCTAAAAAGGGGGAATGAGCAGTTCTTC. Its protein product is CASTLKRGNEQFF.